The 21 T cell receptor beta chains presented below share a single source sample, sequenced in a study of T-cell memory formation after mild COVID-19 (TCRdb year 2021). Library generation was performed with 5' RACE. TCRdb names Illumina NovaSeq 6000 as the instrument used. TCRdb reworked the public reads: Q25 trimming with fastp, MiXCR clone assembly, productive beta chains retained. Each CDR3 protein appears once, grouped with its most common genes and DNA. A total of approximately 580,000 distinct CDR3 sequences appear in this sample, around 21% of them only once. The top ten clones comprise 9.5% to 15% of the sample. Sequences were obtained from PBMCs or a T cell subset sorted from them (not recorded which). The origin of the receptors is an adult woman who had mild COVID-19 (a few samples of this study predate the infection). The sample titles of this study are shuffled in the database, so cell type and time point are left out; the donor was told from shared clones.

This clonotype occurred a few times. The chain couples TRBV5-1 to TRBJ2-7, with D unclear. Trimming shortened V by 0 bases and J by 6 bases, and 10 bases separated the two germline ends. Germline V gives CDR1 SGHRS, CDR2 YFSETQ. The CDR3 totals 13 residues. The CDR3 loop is CASSLAFLGEQYF. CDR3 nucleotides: TGCGCCAGCAGCTTGGCCTTCTTGGGCGAGCAGTACTTC. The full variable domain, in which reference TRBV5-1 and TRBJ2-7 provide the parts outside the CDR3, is KAGVTQTPRYLIKTRGQQVTLSCSPISGHRSVSWYQQTPGQGLQFLFEYFSETQRNKGNFPGRFSGRQFSNSRSEMNVSTLELGDSALYLCASSLAFLGEQYFGPGTRLTVT.

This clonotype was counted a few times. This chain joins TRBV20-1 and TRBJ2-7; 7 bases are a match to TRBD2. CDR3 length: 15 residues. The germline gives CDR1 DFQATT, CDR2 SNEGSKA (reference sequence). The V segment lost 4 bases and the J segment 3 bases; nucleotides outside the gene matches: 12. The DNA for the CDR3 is TGCAGTGCTACTGTCCGGGCGGGAGCCCTCTACGAGCAGTACTTC. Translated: CSATVRAGALYEQYF.

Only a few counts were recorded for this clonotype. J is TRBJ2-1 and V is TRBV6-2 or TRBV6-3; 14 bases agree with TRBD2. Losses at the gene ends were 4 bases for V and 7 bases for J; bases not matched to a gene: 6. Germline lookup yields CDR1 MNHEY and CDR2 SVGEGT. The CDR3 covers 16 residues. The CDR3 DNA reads TGTGCCAGCAGTTTGAGACTAGCGGGAGGGCGAAATGAGCAGTTCTTC. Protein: CASSLRLAGGRNEQFF.

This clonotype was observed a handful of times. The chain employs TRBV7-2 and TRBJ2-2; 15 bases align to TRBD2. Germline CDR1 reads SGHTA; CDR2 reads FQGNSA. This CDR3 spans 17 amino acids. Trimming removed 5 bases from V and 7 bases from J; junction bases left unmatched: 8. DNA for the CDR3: TGTGCCAGCAGCACCGGACTAGCGGGAGGGTTAATCGGGGAGCTGTTTTTT. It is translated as CASSTGLAGGLIGELFF.

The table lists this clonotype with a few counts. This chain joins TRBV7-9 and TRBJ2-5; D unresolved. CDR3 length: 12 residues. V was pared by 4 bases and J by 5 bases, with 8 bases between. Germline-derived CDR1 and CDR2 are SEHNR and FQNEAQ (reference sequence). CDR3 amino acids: CASSSYGETQYF. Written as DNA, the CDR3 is TGTGCCAGCAGCTCCTACGGGGAGACCCAGTACTTC. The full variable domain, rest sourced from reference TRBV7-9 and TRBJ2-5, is DTGVSQNPRHKITKRGQNVTFRCDPISEHNRLYWYRQTLGQGPEFLTYFQNEAQLEKSRLLSDRFSAERPKGSFSTLEIQRTEQGDSAMYLCASSSYGETQYFGPGTRLLVL.

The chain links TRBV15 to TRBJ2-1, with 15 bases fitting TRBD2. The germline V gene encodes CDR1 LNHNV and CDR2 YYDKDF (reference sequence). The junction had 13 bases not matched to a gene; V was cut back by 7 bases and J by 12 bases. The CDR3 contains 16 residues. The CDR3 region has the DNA TGTGCCACCAACCCCCTGGGACTAGCGGGAGGACTGGGGCAGTTCTTC. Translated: CATNPLGLAGGLGQFF.

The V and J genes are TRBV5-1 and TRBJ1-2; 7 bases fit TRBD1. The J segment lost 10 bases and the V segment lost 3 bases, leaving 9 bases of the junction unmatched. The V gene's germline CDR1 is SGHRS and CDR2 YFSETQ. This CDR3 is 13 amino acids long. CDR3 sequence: CASSSEETGPYTF. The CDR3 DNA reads TGCGCCAGCAGCTCGGAAGAGACAGGGCCCTACACCTTC.

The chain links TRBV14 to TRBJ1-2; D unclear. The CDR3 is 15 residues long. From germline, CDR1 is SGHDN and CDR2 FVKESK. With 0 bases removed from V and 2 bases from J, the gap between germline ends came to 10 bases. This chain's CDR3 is CASSQDQTVNYGYTF. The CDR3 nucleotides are TGTGCCAGCAGCCAAGATCAAACAGTCAACTATGGCTACACCTTC.

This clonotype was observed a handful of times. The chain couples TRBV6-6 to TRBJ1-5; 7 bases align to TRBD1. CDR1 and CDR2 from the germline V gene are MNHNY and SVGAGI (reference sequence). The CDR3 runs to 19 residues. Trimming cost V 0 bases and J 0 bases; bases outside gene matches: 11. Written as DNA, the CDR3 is TGTGCCAGCAGTTACTCGGAAGGGGGCAGGGCCTATAGCAATCAGCCCCAGCATTTT. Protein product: CASSYSEGGRAYSNQPQHF.

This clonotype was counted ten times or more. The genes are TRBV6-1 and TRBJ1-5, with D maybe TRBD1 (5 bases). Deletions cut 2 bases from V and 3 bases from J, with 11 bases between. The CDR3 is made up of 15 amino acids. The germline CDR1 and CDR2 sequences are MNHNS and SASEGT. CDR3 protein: CASSELAGTNQPQHF. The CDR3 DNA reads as TGTGCCAGCAGTGAATTGGCAGGGACCAATCAGCCCCAGCATTTT.

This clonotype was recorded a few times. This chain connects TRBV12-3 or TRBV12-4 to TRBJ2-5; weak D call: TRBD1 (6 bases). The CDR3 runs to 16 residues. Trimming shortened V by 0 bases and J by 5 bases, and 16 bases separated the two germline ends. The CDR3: CASSLATGSGGETQYF. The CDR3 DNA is TGTGCCAGCAGTTTAGCAACAGGGTCAGGTGGGGAGACCCAGTACTTC.

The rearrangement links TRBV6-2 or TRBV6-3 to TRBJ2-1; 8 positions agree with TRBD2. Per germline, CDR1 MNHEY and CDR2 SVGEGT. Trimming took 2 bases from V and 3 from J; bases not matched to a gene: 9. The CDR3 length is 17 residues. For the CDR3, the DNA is TGTGCCAGCAGTTACGTTGAGGGAACTAGCGGCTACAATGAGCAGTTCTTC. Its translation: CASSYVEGTSGYNEQFF.

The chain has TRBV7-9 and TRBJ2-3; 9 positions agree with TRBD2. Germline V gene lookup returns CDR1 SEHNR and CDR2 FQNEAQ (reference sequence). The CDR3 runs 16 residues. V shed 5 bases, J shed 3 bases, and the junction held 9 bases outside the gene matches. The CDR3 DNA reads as TGTGCCAGCAGCCACGCTAGCGGGACGGGTACAGATACGCAGTATTTT. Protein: CASSHASGTGTDTQYF.

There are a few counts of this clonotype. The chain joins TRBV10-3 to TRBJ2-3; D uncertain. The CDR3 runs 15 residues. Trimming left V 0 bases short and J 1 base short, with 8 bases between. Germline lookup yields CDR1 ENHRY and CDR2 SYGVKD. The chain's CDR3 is CAISESSVGTDTQYF. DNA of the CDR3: TGTGCCATCAGTGAGTCGTCCGTGGGCACAGATACGCAGTATTTT.

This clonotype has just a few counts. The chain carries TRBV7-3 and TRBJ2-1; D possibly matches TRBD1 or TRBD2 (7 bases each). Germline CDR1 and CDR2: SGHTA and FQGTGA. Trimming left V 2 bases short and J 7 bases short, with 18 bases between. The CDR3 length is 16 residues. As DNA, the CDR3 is TGTGCCAGCAGCTTATCAGGGGGGGTTGGCTTTAATGAGCAGTTCTTC. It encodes CASSLSGGVGFNEQFF.

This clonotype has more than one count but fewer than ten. The chain's CDR3 is CASSLGLAESNEQFF. CDR3 DNA: TGCGCCAGCAGCCTCGGACTAGCAGAAAGCAATGAGCAGTTCTTC. The gene calls are TRBV4-3 and TRBJ2-1; 8 positions agree with TRBD2. The CDR3 length is 15 residues. Germline trimming cut 4 bases from V and 6 bases from J; bases unmatched to any gene: 8. Germline assignment: CDR1 LGHNA and CDR2 YSLEER.

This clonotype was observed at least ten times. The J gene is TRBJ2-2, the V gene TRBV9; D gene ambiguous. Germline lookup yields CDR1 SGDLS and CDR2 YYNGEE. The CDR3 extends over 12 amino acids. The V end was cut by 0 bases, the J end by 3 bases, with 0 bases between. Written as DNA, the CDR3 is TGTGCCAGCAGCGTAGACACCGGGGAGCTGTTTTTT. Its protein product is CASSVDTGELFF.

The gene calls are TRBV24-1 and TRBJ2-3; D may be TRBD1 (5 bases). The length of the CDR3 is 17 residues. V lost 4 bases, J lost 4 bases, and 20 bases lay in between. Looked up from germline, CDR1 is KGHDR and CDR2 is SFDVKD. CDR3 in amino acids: CATSDPSTETPADTQYF. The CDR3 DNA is TGTGCCACCAGTGACCCCTCGACAGAAACGCCCGCAGATACGCAGTATTTT.

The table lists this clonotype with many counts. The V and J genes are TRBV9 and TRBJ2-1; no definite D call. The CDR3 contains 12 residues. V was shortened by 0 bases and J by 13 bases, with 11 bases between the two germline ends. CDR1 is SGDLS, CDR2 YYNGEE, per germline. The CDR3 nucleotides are TGTGCCAGCAGCGTAGCCGATGGCCTACAGTTCTTC. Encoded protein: CASSVADGLQFF.

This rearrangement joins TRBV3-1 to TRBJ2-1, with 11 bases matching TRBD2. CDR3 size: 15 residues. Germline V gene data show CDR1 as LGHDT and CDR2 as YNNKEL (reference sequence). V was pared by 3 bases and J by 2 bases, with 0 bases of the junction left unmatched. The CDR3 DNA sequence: TGTGCCAGCAGCCAGACTAGCGGGACCTACAATGAGCAGTTCTTC. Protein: CASSQTSGTYNEQFF.

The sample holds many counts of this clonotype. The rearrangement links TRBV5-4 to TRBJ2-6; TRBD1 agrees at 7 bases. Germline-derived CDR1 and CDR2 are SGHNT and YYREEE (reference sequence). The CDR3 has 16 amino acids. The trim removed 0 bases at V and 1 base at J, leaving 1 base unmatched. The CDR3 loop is CASSLGQGSGANVLTF. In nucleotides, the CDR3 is TGTGCCAGCAGCTTGGGACAGGGATCTGGGGCCAACGTCCTGACTTTC.